A selection of T cell receptor beta chains follows, all from one sample in a study of blood T cell repertoires in COVID-19. The data were produced by immunoSEQ multiplex PCR, yet TCRdb's version contains in-frame clones alone and is incomplete. The sample holds some 50,000 clones; 85% to 90% are singletons and the top ten take approximately 4.7%. The sequenced material came from peripheral blood. These TCRs come from a human donor in a cohort sampled during active COVID-19. Both conserved end residues are part of each CDR3. The order of the fields is J gene, clone size, D gene, V gene, CDR3 DNA, CDR3 protein. D genes are given only for firm matches. Clone size is given for some rows only: seen once, a few or many times, or a class if the clone is expanded.

>TRBJ1-2|.|TRBD1|TRBV6-5
TGTGCCAGCGGTCGGACAGGGCCCCACTATGGCTACACCTTC
CASGRTGPHYGYTF
>TRBJ1-2|few|TRBD1|TRBV9
TGTGCCAGCAGCGTAGACCCCACAGGGGGCGAAGGCTACACCTTC
CASSVDPTGGEGYTF
>TRBJ2-2|.|.|TRBV5-6
TGTGCCAGCAGCTTGGAACCGGACTGGACCGGGGAGCTGTTTTTT
CASSLEPDWTGELFF
>TRBJ1-6|.|.|TRBV7-2
TGTGCCAGCACCCAAACCGGGACTACATCACCCCTCCACTTT
CASTQTGTTSPLHF
>TRBJ1-1|.|.|TRBV27
TGTGCCAGCAGTTTGGCCTGGCAGACTGAAGCTTTCTTT
CASSLAWQTEAFF
>TRBJ1-5|.|.|TRBV5-8
TGTGCCAGCAGCTTGGACTCAAATCAGCCCCAGCATTTT
CASSLDSNQPQHF
>TRBJ1-3|.|.|TRBV28
TGTGCCAGCGTCAGGGGAGGGTCTGGAAACACCATATATTTT
CASVRGGSGNTIYF
>TRBJ2-3|.|TRBD1|TRBV19
TGTGCCAGTAACGACAGGGGGTGGGCAGATACGCAGTATTTT
CASNDRGWADTQYF
>TRBJ2-1|.|TRBD2|TRBV28
TGTGCCAGCAGTTTGGCGGGAGCCGCTTCCTACAATGAGCAGTTCTTC
CASSLAGAASYNEQFF
>TRBJ1-6|.|.|TRBV10-3
TGTGCCATCAGGGGAAGGGACACATATAATTCACCCCTCCACTTT
CAIRGRDTYNSPLHF
>TRBJ1-4|.|.|TRBV27
TGTGCCAGCGCCCTAAATACACGCGAGGATGAAAAACTGTTTTTT
CASALNTREDEKLFF
>TRBJ1-2|.|.|TRBV9
TGTGCCAGCAGCGTAGCTACTTCGGGCTATGGCTACACCTTC
CASSVATSGYGYTF
>TRBJ1-4|.|.|TRBV3-1/TRBV3-2
TGTGCCAGCAGCCAACCTGCCTACAATGAAAAACTGTTTTTT
CASSQPAYNEKLFF
>TRBJ2-7|few|.|TRBV5-4
TGTGCCAGCAGCTTGGAGGGGGGGCGGTTGGTCTACGAGCAGTACTTC
CASSLEGGRLVYEQYF
>TRBJ2-2|.|.|TRBV5-8
TGTGCCAGCAGTCTAGTTCTAGGGGAGCTGTTTTTT
CASSLVLGELFF
>TRBJ1-1|.|.|TRBV12-3/TRBV12-4
TGTGCCAGCAGCAGGACAGCAAACACTGAAGCTTTCTTT
CASSRTANTEAFF
>TRBJ1-5|.|.|TRBV28
TGTGCCAGCACTCTGGGGGGTCATCAGCCCCAGCATTTT
CASTLGGHQPQHF
>TRBJ2-1|.|TRBD2|TRBV9
TGTGCCAGCAGCTCCGGGACTAGCGGGATCTACAATGAGCAGTTCTTC
CASSSGTSGIYNEQFF
>TRBJ2-1|.|TRBD2|TRBV7-9
TGTGCCAGCAGTAGTATAGCGGGAGTACTCCTGTTCTTC
CASSSIAGVLLFF
>TRBJ2-3|.|.|TRBV24-1
TGTGCCACCAGTGATTCCCAGGGTACAGATACGCAGTATTTT
CATSDSQGTDTQYF
>TRBJ2-2|.|.|TRBV5-4
TGTGCCAGCAGCTTAGCCGGGAGCCGCACCGGGGAGCTGTTTTTT
CASSLAGSRTGELFF
>TRBJ2-1|few|TRBD2|TRBV10-3
TGTGCCATCAGTGGGCGGGAGCACTACAATGAGCAGTTCTTC
CAISGREHYNEQFF
>TRBJ2-2|.|.|TRBV7-3
TGTGCCAGCAGCTTAAGGGGTGGGGCTGCCGGGGAGCTGTTTTTT
CASSLRGGAAGELFF
>TRBJ2-3|.|TRBD2|TRBV4-1
TGCGCCAGCAGCCAAGCCTTCCAGCGGGAGAACTCAGATACGCAGTATTTT
CASSQAFQRENSDTQYF
>TRBJ1-4|once|TRBD1|TRBV28
TGTGCCAGCAGTTTCCGGGACAGGGGGCTTTGGGCGGAAAAACTGTTTTTT
CASSFRDRGLWAEKLFF
>TRBJ2-7|.|.|TRBV9
TGTGCCAGCAGCGTATTTGCAGGCCACTCCTACGAGCAGTACTTC
CASSVFAGHSYEQYF
>TRBJ2-1|.|TRBD2|TRBV5-1
TGCGCCAGCAGTCCCCTAGCGGGAGGTGGGAATGAGCAGTTCTTC
CASSPLAGGGNEQFF
>TRBJ2-7|.|.|TRBV6-5
TGTGCCAGCAGTTTGGGCCGCAGTGATGAGCAGTACTTC
CASSLGRSDEQYF
>TRBJ2-7|.|TRBD1|TRBV11-2
TGTGCCAGCAGACAGAACAGGGGCCTTTACGAGCAGTACTTC
CASRQNRGLYEQYF
>TRBJ1-1|.|.|TRBV4-1
TGCGCCAGCAGCCACCTACCCGGTGGTCAAGCTTTCTTT
CASSHLPGGQAFF
>TRBJ2-3|once|.|TRBV9
TGTGCCAGCAGCGACCCGGGAGTCGATAGGCAGTATTTT
CASSDPGVDRQYF
>TRBJ2-7|.|TRBD2|TRBV23-1
TGCGCCAGCAGTCAACCTTTCCTTGGGACTAGCGGGAGGCAACTCTACGAGCAGTACTTC
CASSQPFLGTSGRQLYEQYF
>TRBJ2-5|.|.|TRBV30
TGTGCCTGGAGTCTGTCCCAAGAGACCCAGTACTTC
CAWSLSQETQYF
>TRBJ1-2|.|TRBD1|TRBV28
TGTGCCAGCAGTTTCCCCGGTGGGACAGGACCTAACTATGGCTACACCTTC
CASSFPGGTGPNYGYTF
>TRBJ2-7|.|.|TRBV23-1
TGCGCCAGCAGTCCGGGCAGGGCGAGCTCCTACGAGCAGTACTTC
CASSPGRASSYEQYF
>TRBJ2-3|.|.|TRBV6-2/TRBV6-3
TGTGCCAGCAGTTACTGGTCAACCCGGGCAGATACGCAGTATTTT
CASSYWSTRADTQYF
>TRBJ2-7|.|TRBD1|TRBV7-6
TGTGCCAGCAGCTTAGCGGACAGGGAGATCTCCTACGAGCAGTACTTC
CASSLADREISYEQYF
>TRBJ2-7|.|TRBD1|TRBV10-3
TGTGCCGCCCGGGACAGGGAAGAGCAGTACTTC
CAARDREEQYF
>TRBJ2-7|.|TRBD1|TRBV6-6
TGTGCCAGCGTCCAACGGGACAGTTCTACCTACGAGCAGTACTTC
CASVQRDSSTYEQYF
>TRBJ1-5|.|.|TRBV29-1
TGCAGCGTGGCCCTGGGCGTCAATCAGCCCCAGCATTTT
CSVALGVNQPQHF
>TRBJ2-5|.|.|TRBV11-2
TGTGCCAGCAGCTTAGGTCCGGGGAAGGTCCAAGAGACCCAGTACTTC
CASSLGPGKVQETQYF
>TRBJ2-5|.|TRBD2|TRBV7-9
TGTGCCAGCAGCTTAAGGGGACTAGAGGGGGAGACCCAGTACTTC
CASSLRGLEGETQYF
>TRBJ2-7|.|TRBD1|TRBV7-9
TGTGCCAGCAGCCGACAGGGATGGACCTACGAGCAGTACTTC
CASSRQGWTYEQYF
>TRBJ2-6|.|TRBD1|TRBV5-4
TGTGCCAGCAGCATAAAGGGGGCGGGTGGGGCCAACGTCCTGACTTTC
CASSIKGAGGANVLTF
>TRBJ2-1|.|.|TRBV9
TGTGCCAGCAGCGTGTCAGCGGGCGATGAGCAGTTCTTC
CASSVSAGDEQFF
>TRBJ2-1|.|TRBD2|TRBV29-1
TGCAGCGTTGAAGAATGGCCTAGCGGGAGGGCCCTTGAGCAGTTCTTC
CSVEEWPSGRALEQFF
>TRBJ2-7|.|.|TRBV30
TGTGCCTGGAGCCGCCGGGACTTATCCTCCTACGAGCAGTACTTC
CAWSRRDLSSYEQYF
>TRBJ1-1|.|.|TRBV27
TGTGCCAGCAGTTTAAACAGGGACACTGAAGCTTTCTTT
CASSLNRDTEAFF
>TRBJ1-5|.|.|TRBV30
TGTGCCTGGAGTGTGGGGCAGACCAATCAGCCCCAGCATTTT
CAWSVGQTNQPQHF
>TRBJ2-2|.|TRBD1|TRBV4-1
TGCGCCAGCAGCCACGGCAGGGGGATTATGACCGGGGAGCTGTTTTTT
CASSHGRGIMTGELFF
>TRBJ2-7|.|TRBD2|TRBV18
TGTGCCAGCTCACCACCGGGACTAGTAGACGAGCAGTACTTC
CASSPPGLVDEQYF
>TRBJ2-1|.|.|TRBV9
TGTGCCAGCAGCGTAGTGATAGCGGAATACAATGAGCAGTTCTTC
CASSVVIAEYNEQFF